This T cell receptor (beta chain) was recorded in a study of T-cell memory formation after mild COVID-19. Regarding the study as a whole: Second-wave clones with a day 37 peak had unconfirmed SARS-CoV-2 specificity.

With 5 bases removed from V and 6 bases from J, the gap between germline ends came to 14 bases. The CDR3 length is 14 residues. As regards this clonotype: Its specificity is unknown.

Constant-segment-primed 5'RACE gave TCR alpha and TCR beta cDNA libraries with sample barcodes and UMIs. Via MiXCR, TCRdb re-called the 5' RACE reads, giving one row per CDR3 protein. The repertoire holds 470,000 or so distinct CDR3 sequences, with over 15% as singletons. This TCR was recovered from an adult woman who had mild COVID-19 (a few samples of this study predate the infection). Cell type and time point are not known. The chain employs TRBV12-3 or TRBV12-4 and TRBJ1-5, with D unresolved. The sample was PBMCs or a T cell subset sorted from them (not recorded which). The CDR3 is CASSRKSIGQPQHF. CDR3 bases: TGTGCCAGCAGTCGAAAAAGTATTGGTCAGCCCCAGCATTTT.